This T cell receptor (beta chain) was recovered during a study of spatial heterogeneity in lung cancer. On the study more broadly: After resection, follow-up PBMC samples were sequenced when available, at a median of about two years later.

Comments on this clonotype: Its antigen is not identified.

The study's findings and limits: The study found ubiquitous expanded tumor TCRs in blood more at resection than follow-up.

Documented time point: blood at routine non-recurrence follow-up after resection. Whole RNA from tumor, nontumor lung or frozen PBMC was sequenced unsorted. TCR cDNA molecules were tagged individually, and each one carried a unique molecular identifier. TCRdb reprocessed the 5' RACE reads via MiXCR and lists one record per CDR3 protein. This sample has 110,000 or so distinct CDR3 sequences, with 11% found just once. V was clipped by 2 bases and J by 1 base, with 8 bases between them. The CDR3 consists of 14 residues. CDR1 is SNHLY, CDR2 FYNNEI, per germline. Sequenced material: PBMCs, taken at follow-up. The chain recombines TRBV2 with TRBJ1-1; D uncertain. The TCR sequence derives from a female donor with early-stage non-small cell lung cancer. The CDR3 coding sequence is TGTGCCAGCAGTGAAATTAAATCGAACACTGAAGCTTTCTTT. It translates to CASSEIKSNTEAFF.